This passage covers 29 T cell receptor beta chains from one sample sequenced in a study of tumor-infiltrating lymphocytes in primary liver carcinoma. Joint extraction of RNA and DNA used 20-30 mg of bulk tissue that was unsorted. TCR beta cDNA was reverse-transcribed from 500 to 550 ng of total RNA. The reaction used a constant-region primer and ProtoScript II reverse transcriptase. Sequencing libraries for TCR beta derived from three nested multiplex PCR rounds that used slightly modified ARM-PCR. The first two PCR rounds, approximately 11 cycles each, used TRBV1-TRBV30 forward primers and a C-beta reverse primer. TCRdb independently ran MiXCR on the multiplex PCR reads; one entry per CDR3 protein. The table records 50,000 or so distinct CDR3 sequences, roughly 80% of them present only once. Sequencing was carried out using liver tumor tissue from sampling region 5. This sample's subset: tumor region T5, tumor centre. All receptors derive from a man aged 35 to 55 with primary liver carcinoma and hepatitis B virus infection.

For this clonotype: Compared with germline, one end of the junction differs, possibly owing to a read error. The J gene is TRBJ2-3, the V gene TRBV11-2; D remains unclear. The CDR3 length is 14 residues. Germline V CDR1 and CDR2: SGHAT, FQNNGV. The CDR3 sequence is CACGPQDATDMQYF. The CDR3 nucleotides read TGTGCCTGCGGCCCCCAGGACGCCACAGATATGCAGTATTTT. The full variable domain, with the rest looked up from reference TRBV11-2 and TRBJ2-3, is EAGVAQSPRYKIIEKRQSVAFWCNPISGHATLYWYQQILGQGPKLLIQFQNNGVVDDSQLPKDRFSAERLKGVDSTLKIQPAKLEDSAVYLCACGPQDATDMQYFGPGTRLTVL.

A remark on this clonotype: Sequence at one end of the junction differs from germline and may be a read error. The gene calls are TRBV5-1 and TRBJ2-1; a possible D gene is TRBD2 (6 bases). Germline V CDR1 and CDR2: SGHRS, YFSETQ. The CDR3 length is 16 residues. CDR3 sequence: CASSVSNGSSYNEHFF. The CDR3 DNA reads TGCGCCAGCAGCGTGTCTAACGGGAGCTCCTACAATGAGCACTTCTTC.

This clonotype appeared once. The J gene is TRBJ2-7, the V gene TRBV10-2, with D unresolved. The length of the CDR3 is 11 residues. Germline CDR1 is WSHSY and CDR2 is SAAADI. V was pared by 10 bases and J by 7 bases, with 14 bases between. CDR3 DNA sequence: TGCGCCAACCGCCACCTTGGGGAGCAGTACTTC. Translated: CANRHLGEQYF.

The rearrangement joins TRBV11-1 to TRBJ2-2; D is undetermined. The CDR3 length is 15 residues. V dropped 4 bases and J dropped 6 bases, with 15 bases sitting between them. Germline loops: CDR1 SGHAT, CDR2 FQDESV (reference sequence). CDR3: CASSYIGSFSGELFF. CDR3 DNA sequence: TGTGCCAGCAGCTATATTGGATCTTTCTCCGGGGAGCTGTTTTTT.

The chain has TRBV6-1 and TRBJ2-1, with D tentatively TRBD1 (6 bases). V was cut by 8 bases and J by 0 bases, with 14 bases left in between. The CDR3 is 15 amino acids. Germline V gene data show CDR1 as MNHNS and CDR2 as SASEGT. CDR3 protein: CASCVTGSSYNEQFF. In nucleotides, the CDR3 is TGTGCCAGCTGCGTGACAGGTAGCTCCTACAATGAGCAGTTCTTC.

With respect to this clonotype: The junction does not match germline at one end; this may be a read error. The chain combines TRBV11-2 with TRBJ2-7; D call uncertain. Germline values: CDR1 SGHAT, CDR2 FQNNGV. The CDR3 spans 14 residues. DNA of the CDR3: TGTGCCAGCAGCATAGAGGCCTTATCCTACGAGCAGTACTTC. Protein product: CASSIEALSYEQYF.

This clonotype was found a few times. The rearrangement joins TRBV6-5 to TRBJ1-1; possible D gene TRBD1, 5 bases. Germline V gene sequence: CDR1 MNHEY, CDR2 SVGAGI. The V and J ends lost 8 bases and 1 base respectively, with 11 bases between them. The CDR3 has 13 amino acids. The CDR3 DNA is TGTGCCAGCGGCGGGGCGAGGAACACTGAAGCTTTCTTT. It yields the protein CASGGARNTEAFF.

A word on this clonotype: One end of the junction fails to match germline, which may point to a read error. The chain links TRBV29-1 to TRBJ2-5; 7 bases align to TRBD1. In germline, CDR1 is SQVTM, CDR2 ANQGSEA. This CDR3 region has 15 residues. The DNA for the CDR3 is TGCAGTGTTGGAGCGGATAGGGGGCGAGCAGAGACCCAGTACTTC. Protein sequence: CSVGADRGRAETQYF.

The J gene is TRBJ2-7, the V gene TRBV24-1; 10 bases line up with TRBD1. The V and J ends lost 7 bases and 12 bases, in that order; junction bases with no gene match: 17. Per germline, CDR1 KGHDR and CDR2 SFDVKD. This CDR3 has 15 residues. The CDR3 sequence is CATRWPGQGPYERYF. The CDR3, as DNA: TGTGCCACCAGGTGGCCGGGACAGGGGCCCTACGAACGGTACTTC.

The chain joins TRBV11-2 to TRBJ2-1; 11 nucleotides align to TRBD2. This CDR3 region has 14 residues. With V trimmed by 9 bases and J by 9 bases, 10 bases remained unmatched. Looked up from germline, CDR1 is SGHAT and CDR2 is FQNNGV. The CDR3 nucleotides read TGTGCCAGATGCCAGACTAGCGGGACGGGTGAGCAGTTCTTC. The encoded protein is CARCQTSGTGEQFF.

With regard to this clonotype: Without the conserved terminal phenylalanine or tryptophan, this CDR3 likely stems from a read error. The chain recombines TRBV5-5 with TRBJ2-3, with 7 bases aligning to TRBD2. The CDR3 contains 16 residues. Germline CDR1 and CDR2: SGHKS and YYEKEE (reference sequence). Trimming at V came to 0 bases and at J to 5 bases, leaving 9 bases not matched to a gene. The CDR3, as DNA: TGTGCCAGCAGCTTGGAGGGAGGGAGGTTGGGAGATACGCAGTATTTA. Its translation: CASSLEGGRLGDTQYL.

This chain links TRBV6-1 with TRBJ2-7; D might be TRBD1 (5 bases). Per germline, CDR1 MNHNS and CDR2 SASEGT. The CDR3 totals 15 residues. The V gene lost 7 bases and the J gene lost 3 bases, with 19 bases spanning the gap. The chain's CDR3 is CASMRGQDIFYEQYF. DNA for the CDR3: TGTGCCAGCATGCGAGGCCAGGACATTTTCTACGAGCAGTACTTC.

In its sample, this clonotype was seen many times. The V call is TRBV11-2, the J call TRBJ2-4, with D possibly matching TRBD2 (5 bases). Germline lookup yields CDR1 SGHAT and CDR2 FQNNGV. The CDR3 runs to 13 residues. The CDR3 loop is CGSSLESKNIQYF. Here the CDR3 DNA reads TGTGGCAGTTCACTAGAGTCCAAAAACATTCAGTACTTC.

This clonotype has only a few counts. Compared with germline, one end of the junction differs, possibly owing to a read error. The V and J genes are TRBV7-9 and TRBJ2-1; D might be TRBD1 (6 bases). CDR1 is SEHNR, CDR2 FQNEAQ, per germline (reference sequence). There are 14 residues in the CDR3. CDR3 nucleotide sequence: TGTGCCAGCAGATTAGGGGGACGGGACAATGAGCAGTTCTTC. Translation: CASRLGGRDNEQFF.

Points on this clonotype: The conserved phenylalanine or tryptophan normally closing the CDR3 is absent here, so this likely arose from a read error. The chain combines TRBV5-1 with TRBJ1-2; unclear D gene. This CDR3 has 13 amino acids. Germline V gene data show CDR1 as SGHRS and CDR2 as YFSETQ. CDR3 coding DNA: TGTGCCAGCAGCTTGCTGTCGGACTATGGCTACACCCTC. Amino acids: CASSLLSDYGYTL.

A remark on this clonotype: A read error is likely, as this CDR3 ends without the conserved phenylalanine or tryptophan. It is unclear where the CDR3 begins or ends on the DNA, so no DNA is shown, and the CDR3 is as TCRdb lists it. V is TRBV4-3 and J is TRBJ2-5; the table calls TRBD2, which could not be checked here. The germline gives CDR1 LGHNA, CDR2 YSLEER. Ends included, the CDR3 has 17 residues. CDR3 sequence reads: CANSQAASGRSGETPYL.

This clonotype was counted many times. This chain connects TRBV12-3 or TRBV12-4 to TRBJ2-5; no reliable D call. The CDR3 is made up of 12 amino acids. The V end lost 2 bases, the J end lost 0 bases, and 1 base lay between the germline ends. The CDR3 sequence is CASSLNQETQYF. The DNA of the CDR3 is TGTGCCAGCAGTTTAAACCAAGAGACCCAGTACTTC.

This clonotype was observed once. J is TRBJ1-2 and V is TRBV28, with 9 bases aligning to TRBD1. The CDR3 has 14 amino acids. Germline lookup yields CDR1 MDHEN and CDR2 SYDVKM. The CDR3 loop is CACGQGNDVGGYTF. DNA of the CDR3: TGTGCGTGTGGACAGGGGAATGATGTGGGTGGCTACACCTTC.

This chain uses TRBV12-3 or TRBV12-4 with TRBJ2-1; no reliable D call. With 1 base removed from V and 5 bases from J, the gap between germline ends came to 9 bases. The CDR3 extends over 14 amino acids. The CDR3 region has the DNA TGTGCCAGCAGTTTAGGTTCAATTGACAATGAGCAGTTCTTC. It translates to CASSLGSIDNEQFF.

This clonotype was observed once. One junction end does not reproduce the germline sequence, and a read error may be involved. The chain's CDR3 is CATSFNTGISGRAGGEHFF. In nucleotides, the CDR3 is TGTGCCACCAGTTTCAATACCGGGATTAGCGGGAGGGCCGGGGGTGAGCACTTCTTC. This chain joins TRBV24-1 and TRBJ2-1; 11 bases agree with TRBD2. The CDR3 sequence is 19 residues long. Germline V gene lookup returns CDR1 KGHDR and CDR2 SFDVKD.

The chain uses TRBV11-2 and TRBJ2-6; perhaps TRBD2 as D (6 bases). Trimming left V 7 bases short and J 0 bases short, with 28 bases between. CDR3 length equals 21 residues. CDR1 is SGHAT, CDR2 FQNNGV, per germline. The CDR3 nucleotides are TGTGCCAGCAACATGGGGGGAGACAGAGGCATTTCCCCCTCTGGGGCCAACGTCCTGACTTTC. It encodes CASNMGGDRGISPSGANVLTF. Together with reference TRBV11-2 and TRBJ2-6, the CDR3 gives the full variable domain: EAGVAQSPRYKIIEKRQSVAFWCNPISGHATLYWYQQILGQGPKLLIQFQNNGVVDDSQLPKDRFSAERLKGVDSTLKIQPAKLEDSAVYLCASNMGGDRGISPSGANVLTFGAGSRLTVL.

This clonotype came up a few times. CDR3: CATSRDLQDYQPQHF. CDR3 DNA: TGTGCCACCAGCAGAGATCTACAAGATTATCAGCCCCAGCATTTT. This chain uses TRBV15 with TRBJ1-5; D is uncertain. The CDR3 is 15 amino acids. CDR1 is LNHNV and CDR2 is YYDKDF in the germline V gene (reference sequence). V was cut by 0 bases and J by 5 bases, with 11 bases left in between.

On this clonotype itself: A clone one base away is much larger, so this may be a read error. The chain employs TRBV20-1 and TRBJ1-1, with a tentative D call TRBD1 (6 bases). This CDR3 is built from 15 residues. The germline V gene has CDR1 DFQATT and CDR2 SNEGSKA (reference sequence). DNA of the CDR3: TGCAGTGATAGAGATGCGGGACATCCGAACACTGAAGCTTTCTTT. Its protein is CSDRDAGHPNTEAFF.

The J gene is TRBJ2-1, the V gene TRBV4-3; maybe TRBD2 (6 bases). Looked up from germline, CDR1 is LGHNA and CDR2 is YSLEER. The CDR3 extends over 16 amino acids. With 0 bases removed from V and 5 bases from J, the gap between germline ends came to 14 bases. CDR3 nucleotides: TGCGCCAGCAGCCAAGATGGGAGCGGGTTCCACAATGAGCAGTTCTTC. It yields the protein CASSQDGSGFHNEQFF.

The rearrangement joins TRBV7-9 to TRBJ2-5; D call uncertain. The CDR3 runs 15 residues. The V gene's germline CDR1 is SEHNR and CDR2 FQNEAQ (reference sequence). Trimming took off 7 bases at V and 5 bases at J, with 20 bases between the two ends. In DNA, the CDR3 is TGTGCCAGCAACCTCTGGGATGGAAAAGGGGAGACCCAGTACTTC. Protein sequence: CASNLWDGKGETQYF.

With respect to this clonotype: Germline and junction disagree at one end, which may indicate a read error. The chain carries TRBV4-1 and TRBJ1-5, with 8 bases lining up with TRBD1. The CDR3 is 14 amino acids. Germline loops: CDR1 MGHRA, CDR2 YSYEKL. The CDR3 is CASSQDGQGQHQHF. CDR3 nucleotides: TGCGCAAGCAGCCAAGATGGACAGGGTCAGCACCAGCATTTT.

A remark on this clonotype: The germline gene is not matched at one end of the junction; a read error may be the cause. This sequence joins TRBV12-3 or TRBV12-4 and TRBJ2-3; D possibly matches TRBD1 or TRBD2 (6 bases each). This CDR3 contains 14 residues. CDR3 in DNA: TGTACCAGCAGTTTAGGGGGGACTCCAGATACGCAGTATTTC. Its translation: CTSSLGGTPDTQYF.

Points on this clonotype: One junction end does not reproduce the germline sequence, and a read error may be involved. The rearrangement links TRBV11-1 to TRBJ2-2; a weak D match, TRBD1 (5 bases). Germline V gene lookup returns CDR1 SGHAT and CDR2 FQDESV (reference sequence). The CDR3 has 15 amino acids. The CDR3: CGSSYTGPFLGELFF. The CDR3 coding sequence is TGTGGCAGCAGCTATACAGGACCTTTCTTAGGGGAGCTGTTTTTT.

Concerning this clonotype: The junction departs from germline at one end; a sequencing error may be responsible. In nucleotides, the CDR3 is TGTGGCAGCAGTTACCCAGGGACGGAGGGGACCCAGTACTTC. Protein product: CGSSYPGTEGTQYF. V gene TRBV6-6 combines with J gene TRBJ2-5; possibly TRBD2 for D (6 bases). The CDR3 length is 14 residues. Germline CDR1 reads MNHNY; CDR2 reads SVGAGI (reference sequence).